These 16 T cell receptor beta chains originate from one sample sequenced in a study of breast tumors, draining lymph nodes, adjacent tissues. Each CDR3 protein is one row after TCRdb ran MiXCR on the multiplex PCR reads. The sample holds around 300,000 distinct CDR3 sequences, 30% seen once. The lymph nodes were axillary draining lymph nodes from breast cancer patients. Sample: axillary lymph node tissue. These receptors came from a female donor with breast cancer. Some clones in this sample may be carry-over from other donors' samples.

This clonotype has ten or more counts. This chain uses TRBV9 with TRBJ2-3, with 12 bases fitting TRBD2. Germline CDR1 and CDR2: SGDLS and YYNGEE. The CDR3 consists of 18 residues. Trimming cost V 0 bases and J 0 bases; bases outside gene matches: 5. CDR3 sequence: CASSVGLAGGPSTDTQYF. The CDR3 nucleotides are TGTGCCAGCAGCGTAGGGCTAGCGGGAGGGCCGAGCACAGATACGCAGTATTTT.

The chain links TRBV7-9 to TRBJ1-5; TRBD1 agrees at 10 bases. CDR1 and CDR2 (germline): SEHNR, FQNEAQ (reference sequence). The CDR3 has 16 amino acids. Losses at the gene ends were 5 bases for V and 5 bases for J; bases not matched to a gene: 9. In DNA form, the CDR3 reads TGTGCCAGCAGCGACCCCGGGACAGGGGTCGATCAGCCCCAGCATTTT. It is translated as CASSDPGTGVDQPQHF.

The sample holds many counts of this clonotype. The genes are TRBV6-6 and TRBJ2-2; perhaps TRBD2 as D (5 bases). CDR1 and CDR2 from the germline V gene are MNHNY and SVGAGI (reference sequence). There are 14 residues in the CDR3. Trimming removed 7 bases from V and 1 base from J, with 10 bases in between. The CDR3 region has the DNA TGTGCCAGCAACATCCGGGAGAACACCGGGGAGCTGTTTTTT. Its protein is CASNIRENTGELFF.

The sample holds a few counts of this clonotype. A much bigger clone sits one base away, suggesting this may be a read error. The rearrangement links TRBV11-2 to TRBJ1-2, with 9 bases lining up with TRBD1. The V gene's germline CDR1 is SGHAT and CDR2 FQNNGV. This CDR3 contains 15 residues. V lost 1 base, J lost 3 bases, and 3 bases stayed unmatched. This chain's CDR3 is CASSLGTGAYYGYTF. The CDR3, as DNA: TGTGCCAGCAGCTTAGGGACAGGGGCCTACTATGGCTACACCTTC.

This clonotype has at least ten counts. The rearrangement uses TRBV7-9 and TRBJ2-1; 7 bases match TRBD2. The V and J ends lost 1 base and 10 bases, in that order; junction bases with no gene match: 10. CDR1 SEHNR and CDR2 FQNEAQ come from the germline V gene (reference sequence). There are 15 residues in the CDR3. The CDR3 DNA reads TGTGCCAGCAGCTTAGTGTCTAGCGGAAGTTTGGAGCAGTTCTTC. The encoded protein is CASSLVSSGSLEQFF.

This clonotype was seen at least ten times. The chain carries TRBV7-9 and TRBJ1-5, with D possibly TRBD1 on 5 matching bases. The CDR3 is made up of 17 amino acids. Trimming took 5 bases from V and 5 from J, leaving 22 bases between them. In germline, CDR1 is SEHNR, CDR2 FQNEAQ (reference sequence). CDR3: CASSTIKRGVGDQPQHF. The CDR3 bases are TGTGCCAGCAGCACAATCAAACGGGGAGTAGGGGATCAGCCCCAGCATTTT.

On this clonotype itself: One base away lies a much larger clone, so this may be a sequencing read error. CDR3 DNA: TGTGCCAGTAGTTCCAGGGTTCCCGGGAAGCTGTTTTTT. As protein: CASSSRVPGKLFF. The rearrangement uses TRBV19 and TRBJ2-2; the D gene could be TRBD1 or TRBD2 (5 bases each). The CDR3 length is 13 residues. In germline, CDR1 is LNHDA, CDR2 SQIVND (reference sequence).

The table lists this clonotype with many counts. V is TRBV5-1 and J is TRBJ2-3; TRBD1 aligns across 9 bases. The ends lost 4 bases at V and 6 bases at J; junction bases unmatched: 9. The CDR3 has 15 residues. Germline V gene data show CDR1 as SGHRS and CDR2 as YFSETQ. As DNA, the CDR3 is TGCGCCAGCAGCCGGGACAGGGAAAGGTGGGATACGCAGTATTTT. It codes for CASSRDRERWDTQYF.

To note about this clonotype: A single base separates this from a much larger clone, so it may be a read error. The chain couples TRBV5-1 to TRBJ2-7; either TRBD1 or TRBD2 may supply D (5 bases each). The CDR3 is 15 amino acids. In germline, CDR1 is SGHRS, CDR2 YFSETQ. CDR3: CASSLVGGWAYEQDF. CDR3 in DNA: TGCGCCAGCAGCTTGGTTGGGGGTTGGGCCTACGAGCAGGACTTC. Variable domain in full (rest from reference TRBV5-1 and TRBJ2-7): KAGVTQTPRYLIKTRGQQVTLSCSPISGHRSVSWYQQTPGQGLQFLFEYFSETQRNKGNFPGRFSGRQFSNSRSEMNVSTLELGDSALYLCASSLVGGWAYEQDFGPGTRLTVT.

This clonotype was recorded at least ten times. The CDR3 loop is CSAPGGDLGTSGQETQYF. CDR3 nucleotide sequence: TGCAGTGCCCCGGGCGGGGACCTCGGGACTAGCGGGCAAGAGACCCAGTACTTC. V usage is TRBV20-1 and J usage is TRBJ2-5; 12 bases fit TRBD2. CDR1 is DFQATT, CDR2 SNEGSKA, per germline (reference sequence). The CDR3 is 18 residues long. V shed 6 bases and J 2 bases; nucleotides not matched to a gene: 16.

The J gene is TRBJ1-1, the V gene TRBV2; the D gene is possibly TRBD1 (5 bases). The ends were cut back, 5 bases at V and 4 bases at J, with 8 bases in the middle. This CDR3 is 12 amino acids long. Germline V lookup: CDR1 SNHLY, CDR2 FYNNEI. CDR3 amino acids: CASSPGSTEAFF. DNA of the CDR3: TGTGCCAGCAGTCCAGGGTCCACTGAAGCTTTCTTT.

This clonotype was counted many times. V usage is TRBV19 and J usage is TRBJ2-3; D not resolved. This CDR3 is built from 12 residues. V lost 7 bases to trimming and J lost 6 bases, with 11 bases between them. Germline V gene lookup returns CDR1 LNHDA and CDR2 SQIVND (reference sequence). CDR3 in amino acids: CASISPGDTQYF. The CDR3 DNA reads TGTGCCAGTATTTCCCCCGGGGATACGCAGTATTTT.

As concerns this clonotype: A much larger clone sits a single nucleotide away, making a read error possible. The J gene is TRBJ2-1, the V gene TRBV7-9; 9 bases agree with TRBD2. This CDR3 is built from 15 residues. From germline, CDR1 is SEHNR and CDR2 FQNEAQ (reference sequence). The CDR3 nucleotides read TGTGCCAGCAGCCTAGCGGGAAGCTATACTCGGGAGCAGCTCTTC. The encoded protein is CASSLAGSYTREQLF.

In the case of this clonotype: The junction does not match germline at one end; this may be a read error. The chain uses TRBV15 and TRBJ2-5; TRBD2 matches 9 bases. CDR1 is LNHNV, CDR2 YYDKDF, per germline (reference sequence). The length of the CDR3 is 15 residues. For the CDR3, the DNA is TGTGCCACCAGCAGGGGAGCGGGAGGTTTGGACGCCCAGTCCTTC. Its protein is CATSRGAGGLDAQSF.

This clonotype was seen repeatedly, ten times or more. The rearrangement joins TRBV7-3 to TRBJ2-3; TRBD2 matches at 15 bases. Trimming took 4 bases from V and 4 from J; bases not matched to a gene: 3. The CDR3 is made up of 16 amino acids. Germline V gives CDR1 SGHTA, CDR2 FQGTGA. DNA of the CDR3: TGTGCCAGCAGCTCAGGACTAGCGGGAGGGCCAGATACGCAGTATTTT. Translating it yields CASSSGLAGGPDTQYF.

In this sample, this clonotype turned up a few times. A much more abundant neighbour one base away suggests this may be a read error. The V call is TRBV29-1, the J call TRBJ2-7; maybe TRBD2 (6 bases). Trimming left V 5 bases short and J 9 bases short, with 17 bases between. CDR1 is SQVTM, CDR2 ANQGSEA, per germline. There are 12 residues in the CDR3. The CDR3 DNA reads TGCAGCGTTTATAGCGGCTGGGACGGGCAGTACTTC. This translates into CSVYSGWDGQYF.